Detailed here is one T cell receptor beta chain. Its antigen remains unknown. The data were taken from a study of cytomegalovirus exposure and HLA in healthy donors. Study information: In a previous analysis, some 120 million unique TCR beta sequences were found from 170 million or so T cells. General study points: Later analysis suggested links between common viral pathogens and several top significant clusters.

This PCR relied on a set of 60 Vbeta primers and 13 Jbeta primers. Some clones are missing from TCRdb's copy, which holds only in-frame ones; the method was immunoSEQ multiplex PCR. The data contain some 200,000 clones, less than 85% of them seen just once; the ten biggest clones take up 1.5%. V dropped 5 bases and J dropped 6; count of bases not matched to a gene: 9. This CDR3 is 15 amino acids long. CDR1 is SGHTA and CDR2 is FQGNSA in the germline V gene. The chain joins TRBV7-2 to TRBJ2-1, with TRBD2 identical over 8 bases. Source material: PBMCs. The clonotype was recovered from a girl aged 10 to 17 in good health and CMV-seropositive. In DNA form, the CDR3 reads TGTGCCAGCAGCCCCGGGGGCGGGGGGTTCAATGAGCAGTTCTTC. Amino acid sequence: CASSPGGGGFNEQFF.